This T cell receptor beta chain was recorded in a study of blood T cells in healthy people across ages. The CDR3 has 15 amino acids. CDR1 DFQATT and CDR2 SNEGSKA come from the germline V gene (reference sequence). Trimming removed 5 bases from V and 2 bases from J, with 16 bases in between. Concerning this clonotype: The antigen remains unidentified.

Combining a sample-barcoded 5' primer with a J-beta primer mix, a second PCR ran for about 6 to 11 cycles. Each cDNA molecule was tagged by a template-switch adaptor that had 12 random nucleotides. Every sample gave at least 2.5 million paired-end reads containing CDR3. Via MiXCR, TCRdb re-called the 5' RACE reads, giving one row per CDR3 protein. Here the sample spans about 1.8 million distinct CDR3 sequences, around half being singletons. Notes on the study in general: Whereas aged donors had fewer naive CD4+ cells, long-lived donors had more of them and higher diversity. Across the age range, TCR beta diversity per million T cells fell in a roughly linear way.

The clonotype originates from a woman in her forties in good health. Sequencing was carried out using blood. The V gene is TRBV20-1, the J gene TRBJ1-5; unclear D gene. CDR3 nucleotides: TGCAGTGCTCCAGACTCAGCTAGTGGCAATCAGCCCCAGCATTTT. Translating gives CSAPDSASGNQPQHF.